Reported below is one TCR beta chain. In the authors' methods: Junction-only immunoSEQ sequences carried no quality scores, so filtering differed. Measured with immunoSEQ multiplex PCR; TCRdb has only the in-frame clones, and not every one. That table supplies the V and J calls and clone size; D and trimming were determined from the DNA. The sample yields 2 million to 3 million clones, approximately 93% seen once. This sample was included in a study of shared clonotypes between healthy human individuals. Study-wide background: Per donor, three plates held CD4 naive cells, three held CD4 memory, two held CD8 naive and one held CD8 memory.

Germline V CDR1 and CDR2: SGHTA, FQGNSA. The germline V and J ends were trimmed by 1 base and 3 bases, with 13 bases remaining between them. This CDR3 is built from 15 residues. The receptor was derived from a man aged 18 to 29 in good health. Some clones in this sample may be carry-over from other donors' samples. V is TRBV7-2 and J is TRBJ2-7, with D perhaps TRBD1 (5 bases). The sequenced material came from naive CD4+ T cells from PBMCs. Subset defined: CD45RA+ positively selected. CDR3 in amino acids: CASSLGAGIGYEQYF. In nucleotides, the CDR3 is TGTGCCAGCAGCTTAGGGGCAGGGATAGGCTACGAGCAGTACTTC.